The sequence of this T cell receptor (beta chain) was determined in a study of response to subunit inactivated influenza vaccine. Study outcomes and limitations: With each seasonal influenza vaccination, the authors suggested, few new T cells are recruited.

There are a few counts of this clonotype. What it recognizes is unknown. The trim removed 6 bases at V and 6 bases at J, leaving 9 bases unmatched. Germline V gene data show CDR1 as DFQATT and CDR2 as SNEGSKA (reference sequence). There are 14 residues in the CDR3. From the RT-PCR reads, TCRdb called clonotypes with MiXCR, one entry per CDR3 protein. Of around 520,000 distinct CDR3 sequences listed, less than 30% are singletons. Sequencing used CD4+ T cells sorted from PBMCs, obtained 4 to 6 days after vaccination. The gene calls are TRBV20-1 and TRBJ2-7, with 12 bases identical to TRBD2. This clonotype was obtained from a man in his forties or fifties who received an inactivated influenza vaccine. CDR3 region: CSAARTSGKREQYF. As DNA, the CDR3 is TGCAGTGCCGCGAGGACTAGCGGGAAACGCGAGCAGTACTTC.